Shown below are 17 T cell receptor beta chains from a single sample sequenced in a study of blood T cell repertoires in COVID-19. Here immunoSEQ multiplex PCR was the method, and the copy in TCRdb shows in-frame clones only, minus some. The table shows over 250,000 clones, with roughly 89% occurring only once. The specimen sequenced was PBMCs or T cells enriched from blood (not recorded which). These receptors came from a woman aged 18-29 years who had recovered from COVID-19.

The CDR3 here is CASSVGVAGTTSGANVLTF. The CDR3 DNA sequence: TGTGCCAGCAGCGTAGGAGTAGCGGGCACCACCTCTGGGGCCAACGTCCTGACTTTC. The chain is built from TRBV9 and TRBJ2-6; 7 nucleotides align to TRBD2. V was clipped by 0 bases and J by 0 bases; unmatched bases: 9. The CDR3 is made up of 19 amino acids. Germline CDR1 reads SGDLS; CDR2 reads YYNGEE.

This chain connects TRBV27 to TRBJ2-1; 13 nucleotides match TRBD2. This CDR3 has 16 residues. Germline-derived CDR1 and CDR2 are MNHEY and SMNVEV (reference sequence). V shed 5 bases, J shed 8 bases, and the junction held 9 bases outside the gene matches. CDR3 protein: CASSPATSGRFDEQFF. CDR3 sequence (DNA): TGTGCCAGCAGTCCAGCGACTAGCGGGAGGTTCGATGAGCAGTTCTTC.

The V and J genes are TRBV6-2 or TRBV6-3 and TRBJ1-5; TRBD1 matches 9 bases. The CDR3 has 14 residues. Germline lookup yields CDR1 MNHEY and CDR2 SVGEGT. Germline trimming cut 6 bases from V and 7 bases from J; bases unmatched to any gene: 7. The CDR3 region has the DNA TGTGCCAGCAGCTCGGGACAGGGATGGCAGCCCCAGCATTTT. Translation gives CASSSGQGWQPQHF.

The chain uses TRBV3-1 (or the pseudogene TRBV3-2) and TRBJ2-2; 11 positions agree with TRBD2. V lost 4 bases to trimming and J lost 5 bases; unmatched junction nucleotides: 6. This CDR3 has 16 residues. The germline CDR1 and CDR2 sequences are LGHDT and YNNKEL (reference sequence). The CDR3 region is CASSLGTSGGTGELFF. DNA of the CDR3: TGTGCCAGCAGCCTCGGGACTAGCGGAGGGACCGGGGAGCTGTTTTTT.

V usage is TRBV5-1 and J usage is TRBJ1-4; the D is unclear. Germline CDR1 is SGHRS and CDR2 is YFSETQ. V lost 0 bases to trimming and J lost 5 bases, with 8 bases between them. This CDR3 is 14 amino acids long. The CDR3 region is CASSLGLRNEKLFF. CDR3 bases: TGCGCCAGCAGCTTGGGCCTACGAAATGAAAAACTGTTTTTT. Using reference TRBV5-1 and TRBJ1-4 for the parts outside the CDR3, the full variable domain is KAGVTQTPRYLIKTRGQQVTLSCSPISGHRSVSWYQQTPGQGLQFLFEYFSETQRNKGNFPGRFSGRQFSNSRSEMNVSTLELGDSALYLCASSLGLRNEKLFFGSGTQLSVL.

This chain joins TRBV6-1 and TRBJ1-1; D call uncertain. The V gene lost 3 bases and the J gene lost 1 base, with 12 bases spanning the gap. This CDR3 has 15 residues. Germline CDR1 reads MNHNS; CDR2 reads SASEGT. The CDR3 protein is CASSDGGSWNTEAFF. The DNA of the CDR3 is TGTGCCAGCAGTGATGGAGGCTCATGGAACACTGAAGCTTTCTTT.

This chain links TRBV9 with TRBJ2-1; D gene unclear. There are 13 residues in the CDR3. V lost 3 bases and J lost 6, with 10 bases in between. Germline V gene data show CDR1 as SGDLS and CDR2 as YYNGEE. CDR3 DNA sequence: TGTGCCAGCAGCGCCCCCCGAGCCAATGAGCAGTTCTTC. Translation: CASSAPRANEQFF.

The chain has TRBV14 and TRBJ2-2, with D perhaps TRBD1 (5 bases). CDR1 SGHDN and CDR2 FVKESK come from the germline V gene. The CDR3 runs to 20 residues. Deletions cut 4 bases from V and 5 bases from J, with 29 bases between. This CDR3 reads CASSLLNLGAGSRRTGELFF. The DNA of the CDR3 is TGTGCCAGCAGCCTCTTAAATCTAGGGGCCGGATCTCGCCGTACCGGGGAGCTGTTTTTT.

The chain carries TRBV25-1 and TRBJ2-3, with a weak D call TRBD1 (6 bases). Germline CDR1 reads MGHDK; CDR2 reads SYGVNS. V shed 4 bases and J shed 4 bases, with 9 bases lying between them. The CDR3 contains 13 residues. CDR3: CASSAPGADTQYF. The CDR3 bases are TGTGCCAGCAGTGCGCCAGGGGCAGATACGCAGTATTTT.

The chain is built from TRBV6-2 or TRBV6-3 and TRBJ1-2; D might be TRBD1 (5 bases). Trimming took off 3 bases at V and 3 bases at J, with 8 bases between the two ends. Germline-derived CDR1 and CDR2 are MNHEY and SVGEGT. CDR3 length equals 13 residues. The CDR3 DNA follows: TGTGCCAGCAGTTATGACAGCGACTATGGCTACACCTTC. Its translation is CASSYDSDYGYTF.

The CDR3 here is CASSVGVTGAQTQYF. The CDR3 DNA reads TGTGCCAGCAGCGTAGGCGTGACAGGGGCCCAGACCCAGTACTTC. The chain is built from TRBV9 and TRBJ2-5, with TRBD1 matching over 8 bases. J lost 6 bases, V lost 0 bases, and 7 bases had no gene match. This CDR3 is 15 amino acids long. CDR1 and CDR2 (germline): SGDLS, YYNGEE.

This clone was seen a few times. This chain uses TRBV5-1 with TRBJ1-4, with D possibly matching TRBD1 (5 bases). CDR1 and CDR2 from the germline V gene are SGHRS and YFSETQ. V was shortened by 3 bases and J by 5 bases, with 14 bases between the two germline ends. CDR3 length: 15 residues. CDR3: CASSSIVDNNEKLFF. In nucleotides, the CDR3 is TGCGCCAGCAGCTCCATAGTGGACAACAATGAAAAACTGTTTTTT. Full variable domain (missing parts from reference TRBV5-1 and TRBJ1-4): KAGVTQTPRYLIKTRGQQVTLSCSPISGHRSVSWYQQTPGQGLQFLFEYFSETQRNKGNFPGRFSGRQFSNSRSEMNVSTLELGDSALYLCASSSIVDNNEKLFFGSGTQLSVL.

The rearrangement joins TRBV5-6 to TRBJ2-1; D may be TRBD1 (7 bases). CDR3 size: 13 residues. The ends were cut back, 1 base at V and 8 bases at J, with 10 bases in the middle. The germline V gene encodes CDR1 SGHDT and CDR2 YYEEEE. This CDR3 is CASSLTGEDEQFF. The CDR3 bases are TGTGCCAGCAGCTTGACAGGGGAGGATGAGCAGTTCTTC.

The chain is built from TRBV19 and TRBJ2-1; TRBD2 might be the D (6 bases). The germline V gene encodes CDR1 LNHDA and CDR2 SQIVND (reference sequence). V was shortened by 1 base and J by 3 bases, with 10 bases between the two germline ends. There are 15 residues in the CDR3. CDR3 nucleotides: TGTGCCAGTAGTATAGTGGCGGGACTCTACAATGAGCAGTTCTTC. This encodes CASSIVAGLYNEQFF.

As DNA, the CDR3 is TGTGCCAGTAGTCCAGGGACTAGCGGGAGTCCCGGGGAGCTGTTTTTT. Translated: CASSPGTSGSPGELFF. The chain couples TRBV19 to TRBJ2-2; TRBD2 matches 14 bases. With V trimmed by 5 bases and J by 6 bases, 5 bases remained unmatched. This CDR3 spans 16 amino acids. Germline CDR1 reads LNHDA; CDR2 reads SQIVND (reference sequence).

This chain's CDR3 is CASSLELAGSTDTQYF. As DNA, the CDR3 is TGTGCCAGCAGCTTAGAACTAGCGGGGAGCACAGATACGCAGTATTTT. The chain recombines TRBV7-2 with TRBJ2-3; 10 nucleotides line up with TRBD2. The CDR3 loop spans 16 amino acids. The germline V gene encodes CDR1 SGHTA and CDR2 FQGNSA. V was clipped by 1 base and J by 0 bases; unmatched bases: 1.

The rearrangement joins TRBV27 to TRBJ1-5; 7 bases map to TRBD1. This CDR3 comprises 17 residues. V lost 5 bases to trimming and J lost 1 base; unmatched junction nucleotides: 11. Germline values: CDR1 MNHEY, CDR2 SMNVEV (reference sequence). The CDR3, as DNA: TGTGCCAGCAGTAGGACAGGCCCAAATTGGAGCAATCAGCCCCAGCATTTT. Protein sequence: CASSRTGPNWSNQPQHF.